Included here is one T cell receptor (beta chain) sequence, with context. Splitting of each subset's genomic DNA was done evenly across several immunoSEQ plates. The assay was immunoSEQ multiplex PCR, and TCRdb's table has in-frame clones only and misses some. Of 550,000 to 600,000 clones in the sample, about 80% were seen once. Germline V gene data show CDR1 as MDHEN and CDR2 as SYDVKM. The CDR3 is made up of 14 amino acids. Trimming shortened V by 2 bases and J by 5 bases, and 10 bases separated the two germline ends. This sample stems from a study of shared clonotypes between healthy human individuals.

Sequencing was carried out using PBMCs. This sequence was found in a woman aged 40 to 50 in good health. Some clones in this sample may be carry-over from other donors' samples. This chain connects TRBV28 to TRBJ2-1; D ambiguous. Written as DNA, the CDR3 is TGTGCCAGCAGTTTACTCCTACAGAACAATGAGCAGTTCTTC. This encodes CASSLLLQNNEQFF. Filled out from reference TRBV28 and TRBJ2-1, the complete variable domain reads DVKVTQSSRYLVKRTGEKVFLECVQDMDHENMFWYRQDPGLGLRLIYFSYDVKMKEKGDIPEGYSVSREKKERFSLILESASTNQTSMYLCASSLLLQNNEQFFGPGTRLTVL.